A selection of T cell receptor beta chains follows, all from one sample in a study of long-term antiretroviral therapy in people with HIV. Clones were sequenced by immunoSEQ multiplex PCR, and TCRdb holds only the in-frame ones, with some missing. The sample lists tens of thousands of clones; around nine tenths were seen once. The material sequenced was unsorted PBMCs, taken approximately 5 years before starting antiretroviral therapy. The receptors stem from a man aged 45-65 years with HIV. CDR3s include the opening cysteine and the closing phenylalanine or tryptophan. The order of the fields is CDR3 protein, CDR3 DNA, clone size, D gene, V gene, J gene. A D gene is named only where the DNA matches it firmly. A clone size is listed for some rows: how often the clone was seen (once, few, many), or a class if it is expanded.

CASSVGTDNYGYTF,TGTGCCAGCAGCGTTGGGACGGATAACTATGGCTACACCTTC,.,.,TRBV9,TRBJ1-2
CAWTPPRGGPRWDTQYF,TGTGCCTGGACTCCTCCTAGGGGGGGACCGCGGTGGGATACGCAGTATTTT,.,.,TRBV30,TRBJ2-3
CASSSWGDRVFETQYF,TGTGCCAGCAGCTCGTGGGGGGACAGGGTATTTGAGACCCAGTACTTC,once,TRBD1,TRBV7-8,TRBJ2-5
CASSPTPEMELSSYNEQFF,TGTGCCAGCAGCCCTACCCCGGAAATGGAACTGAGCTCCTACAATGAGCAGTTCTTC,.,.,TRBV11-2,TRBJ2-1
CASSPRFGEQFF,TGTGCCAGCAGCCCGCGATTCGGTGAGCAGTTCTTC,.,.,TRBV7-3,TRBJ2-1
CASSGSADTQYF,TGTGCCAGCAGTGGTAGCGCAGATACGCAGTATTTT,.,.,TRBV6-6,TRBJ2-3
CAISPDRDQPQHF,TGTGCCATCAGTCCGGACAGGGATCAGCCCCAGCATTTT,few,TRBD1,TRBV10-3,TRBJ1-5
CASSQTSGVYNEQFF,TGTGCCAGCAGCCAGACTAGCGGGGTATACAATGAGCAGTTCTTC,.,TRBD2,TRBV7-3,TRBJ2-1
CASSPRAYNEQFF,TGCGCCAGCAGCCCCCGGGCCTACAATGAGCAGTTCTTC,once,.,TRBV5-1,TRBJ2-1
CASSMSGSYEQYF,TGTGCCAGCTCAATGAGCGGATCGTACGAGCAGTACTTC,.,.,TRBV18,TRBJ2-7
CASSAQVLGYGYTF,TGTGCCAGCAGCGCACAGGTTCTGGGCTATGGCTACACCTTC,.,.,TRBV9,TRBJ1-2
CASSLLGRVGSGANVLTF,TGTGCCAGCAGCTTATTGGGCAGGGTGGGCTCTGGGGCCAACGTCCTGACTTTC,.,.,TRBV7-3,TRBJ2-6
CASSVWTGEGEQFF,TGTGCCAGCAGCGTGTGGACAGGGGAAGGTGAGCAGTTCTTC,.,TRBD1,TRBV9,TRBJ2-1
CASSLAPPVGQGIYEQYF,TGTGCCAGCAGCTTAGCGCCCCCCGTCGGACAGGGGATTTACGAGCAGTACTTC,.,TRBD1,TRBV11-2,TRBJ2-7
CASSPIGTVQETQYF,TGTGCCAGCAGCCCCATTGGGACAGTCCAAGAGACCCAGTACTTC,.,TRBD1,TRBV7-3,TRBJ2-5
CASSPRIGTDTQYF,TGTGCCAGCTCACCTAGGATCGGCACAGATACGCAGTATTTT,.,.,TRBV18,TRBJ2-3
CASSVGQSNQPQHF,TGTGCCAGCAGCGTAGGACAAAGCAATCAGCCCCAGCATTTT,.,.,TRBV9,TRBJ1-5
CASSPGAYGYTF,TGTGCCAGCAGCCCCGGGGCCTATGGCTACACCTTC,.,.,TRBV14,TRBJ1-2
CASSLGWAGSMNTEAFF,TGTGCCAGCAGCTTAGGATGGGCAGGGAGCATGAACACTGAAGCTTTCTTT,.,.,TRBV13,TRBJ1-1
CASSLIRQEGTTNEKLFF,TGTGCCAGCAGCTTAATAAGACAGGAGGGTACAACTAATGAAAAACTGTTTTTT,.,.,TRBV7-2,TRBJ1-4
CASSPAGHYNEQFF,TGCGCCAGCAGCCCGGCGGGACACTACAATGAGCAGTTCTTC,.,.,TRBV5-1,TRBJ2-1
CASSFVGTLQETQYF,TGCGCCAGCAGCTTTGTAGGGACCCTTCAAGAGACCCAGTACTTC,.,.,TRBV5-1,TRBJ2-5
CASSSGADTQYF,TGTGCCAGCAGCTCAGGGGCAGATACGCAGTATTTT,.,.,TRBV11-3,TRBJ2-3
CASRTSGFSYEQYF,TGTGCCAGCAGGACTAGCGGGTTCTCCTACGAGCAGTACTTC,.,TRBD2,TRBV2,TRBJ2-7
CASSSLGQPDTQYF,TGCGCCAGCAGCTCCCTCGGGCAGCCAGATACGCAGTATTTT,.,.,TRBV5-1,TRBJ2-3
CASRGGTYEQYF,TGTGCCAGCAGGGGGGGCACCTACGAGCAGTACTTC,few,.,TRBV28,TRBJ2-7
CSVPERGLAGEETQYF,TGCAGCGTTCCTGAAAGGGGGCTAGCGGGGGAAGAGACCCAGTACTTC,.,TRBD2,TRBV29-1,TRBJ2-5
CASSYPDRGNHQPQHF,TGTGCCAGCAGTTACCCGGACAGGGGGAATCATCAGCCCCAGCATTTT,.,TRBD1,TRBV27,TRBJ1-5
CASRPSLTGSYGYTF,TGTGCCAGCAGACCATCCCTCACGGGGTCCTATGGCTACACCTTC,.,.,TRBV27,TRBJ1-2
CASSSSEQYF,TGTGCCAGCAGCTCAAGCGAGCAGTACTTC,.,.,TRBV5-4,TRBJ2-7
CSVETSPGGEQFF,TGCAGCGTGGAGACTAGCCCTGGTGGTGAGCAGTTCTTC,once,TRBD2,TRBV29-1,TRBJ2-1
CASSATVSFNEQFF,TGTGCCAGCAGTGCGACTGTATCCTTCAATGAGCAGTTCTTC,.,.,TRBV2,TRBJ2-1
CATRQGSGNTIYF,TGTGCCACTCGACAGGGGTCTGGAAACACCATATATTTT,.,TRBD1,TRBV28,TRBJ1-3
CASSFNQGYGYTF,TGTGCCAGCAGCTTCAACCAGGGATATGGCTACACCTTC,once,.,TRBV7-9,TRBJ1-2
CASSARPPYNEQFF,TGCGCCAGCAGTGCCAGGCCCCCCTACAATGAGCAGTTCTTC,.,.,TRBV5-1,TRBJ2-1
CASSQQDSEKLFF,TGTGCCAGCTCCCAACAGGATTCTGAAAAACTGTTTTTT,.,.,TRBV6-1,TRBJ1-4
CASSLRGDSPLHF,TGTGCCAGCAGCCTAAGGGGGGATTCACCCCTCCACTTT,.,.,TRBV28,TRBJ1-6
CASSIATGGPGNTIYF,TGTGCCAGTAGTATAGCCACAGGGGGCCCTGGAAACACCATATATTTT,.,TRBD1,TRBV19,TRBJ1-3
CASSELGAGETQYF,TGTGCCAGCAGTGAACTGGGGGCAGGGGAAACCCAGTACTTC,once,.,TRBV6-1,TRBJ2-5
CASSPQTSSNEQFF,TGTGCCAGCAGCCCCCAGACTAGTTCCAATGAGCAGTTCTTC,.,.,TRBV7-3,TRBJ2-1
CASSLVGGGRSYEQYF,TGTGCCAGCAGCTTAGTAGGCGGGGGAAGGTCCTACGAGCAGTACTTC,.,TRBD2,TRBV7-9,TRBJ2-7
CASSSTTGATQYF,TGTGCCAGCAGCTCAACGACAGGGGCGACGCAGTATTTT,.,TRBD1,TRBV7-3,TRBJ2-3
CASSVLSSYNEQFF,TGTGCCAGCAGCGTACTGTCCTCCTACAATGAGCAGTTCTTC,.,.,TRBV9,TRBJ2-1
CASSYQTGNNQPQHF,TGCGCCAGCAGCTACCAGACAGGCAACAATCAGCCCCAGCATTTT,.,.,TRBV5-1,TRBJ1-5
CAIRERDGHTEAFF,TGTGCCATCAGAGAGCGGGACGGGCACACTGAAGCTTTCTTT,once,.,TRBV10-3,TRBJ1-1
CASSIGQGAYEQYF,TGTGCCAGTAGTATCGGCCAGGGGGCCTACGAGCAGTACTTC,.,TRBD1,TRBV19,TRBJ2-7
CASSLDPGYPYNEQFF,TGTGCCAGCAGCTTAGATCCAGGGTATCCCTACAATGAGCAGTTCTTC,.,.,TRBV11-2,TRBJ2-1
CATSSLKEQHYEQYF,TGTGCCACCAGCTCGCTGAAGGAACAGCACTACGAGCAGTACTTC,.,.,TRBV15,TRBJ2-7
CASSSEEYGYTF,TGTGCCAGCAGCTCCGAGGAATATGGCTACACCTTC,.,.,TRBV7-6,TRBJ1-2
CASSETGAANYGYTF,TGTGCCAGCAGTGAAACAGGGGCAGCTAACTATGGCTACACCTTC,.,TRBD1,TRBV2,TRBJ1-2
CASSLLPGNTEAFF,TGTGCCAGCAGCTTGTTGCCGGGGAACACTGAAGCTTTCTTT,.,.,TRBV5-8,TRBJ1-1
CASSDSQGPGLSYEQYF,TGTGCCAGCAGCGACTCGCAGGGTCCGGGACTCTCCTACGAGCAGTACTTC,.,.,TRBV13,TRBJ2-7
CASSHEFGTAGTYEQYF,TGTGCCAGCAGCCATGAGTTTGGGACAGCCGGGACCTACGAGCAGTACTTC,.,TRBD1,TRBV9,TRBJ2-7
CASSGQRGEPTNSPLHF,TGTGCCAGCAGCGGCCAACGGGGTGAACCTACAAATTCACCCCTCCACTTT,.,.,TRBV7-6,TRBJ1-6
CSVAPGTSGGETQYF,TGCAGCGTCGCCCCCGGGACTAGCGGGGGGGAGACCCAGTACTTC,.,TRBD2,TRBV29-1,TRBJ2-5